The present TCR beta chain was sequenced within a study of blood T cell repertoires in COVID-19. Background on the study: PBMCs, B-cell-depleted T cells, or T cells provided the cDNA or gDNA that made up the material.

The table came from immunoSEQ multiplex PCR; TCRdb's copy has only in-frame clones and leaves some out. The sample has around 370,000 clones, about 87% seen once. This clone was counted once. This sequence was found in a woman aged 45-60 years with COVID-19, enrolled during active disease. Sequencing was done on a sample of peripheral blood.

The CDR3 reads CASSISGQNGPPQHF. CDR3 coding DNA: TGTGCCAGTAGTATTTCCGGACAGAATGGTCCGCCCCAGCATTTT. The chain links TRBV19 to TRBJ1-5; the D gene is possibly TRBD1 (6 bases). Germline CDR1 and CDR2: LNHDA and SQIVND (reference sequence). The V end lost 3 bases, the J end lost 9 bases, and 18 bases lay between the germline ends. The CDR3 sequence is 15 residues long.